This paragraph covers one T cell receptor (beta chain) sequence. Its antigen is undetermined. This sample was included in a study of CD8+ T cells in alopecia areata. After isolation, RNA underwent reverse transcription to generate cDNA as the sequencing template. The method was immunoSEQ multiplex PCR; TCRdb's version includes in-frame clones alone and lacks a portion of them. Among more than 100,000 clones listed, 70% to 90% were seen once. Study-level results: Shared TCR sequences were less clear between patients than in mice, possibly partly from HLA diversity. Many expanded lesional clones persisted in scalp and blood during tofacitinib treatment.

Germline loops: CDR1 MNHEY, CDR2 SVGAGI. After removal of 2 bases from V and 4 bases from J, the junction contained 4 bases not matched to a gene. CDR3 size: 14 residues. The treatment: oral pan-JAK inhibitor, 5-10 mg twice daily. Lesional scalp tissue (obtained by punch biopsy) and peripheral blood were collected from alopecia areata patients. Material: CD8+ T cells sorted from blood, obtained at approximately week 30, from a patient treated with tofacitinib. The sequence was obtained from a human donor with alopecia areata. The chain joins TRBV6-5 to TRBJ1-1; 7 positions match TRBD1. The CDR3 region is CASSYLRGSTEAFF. CDR3 DNA sequence: TGTGCCAGCAGTTACCTCAGGGGGAGCACTGAAGCTTTCTTT.